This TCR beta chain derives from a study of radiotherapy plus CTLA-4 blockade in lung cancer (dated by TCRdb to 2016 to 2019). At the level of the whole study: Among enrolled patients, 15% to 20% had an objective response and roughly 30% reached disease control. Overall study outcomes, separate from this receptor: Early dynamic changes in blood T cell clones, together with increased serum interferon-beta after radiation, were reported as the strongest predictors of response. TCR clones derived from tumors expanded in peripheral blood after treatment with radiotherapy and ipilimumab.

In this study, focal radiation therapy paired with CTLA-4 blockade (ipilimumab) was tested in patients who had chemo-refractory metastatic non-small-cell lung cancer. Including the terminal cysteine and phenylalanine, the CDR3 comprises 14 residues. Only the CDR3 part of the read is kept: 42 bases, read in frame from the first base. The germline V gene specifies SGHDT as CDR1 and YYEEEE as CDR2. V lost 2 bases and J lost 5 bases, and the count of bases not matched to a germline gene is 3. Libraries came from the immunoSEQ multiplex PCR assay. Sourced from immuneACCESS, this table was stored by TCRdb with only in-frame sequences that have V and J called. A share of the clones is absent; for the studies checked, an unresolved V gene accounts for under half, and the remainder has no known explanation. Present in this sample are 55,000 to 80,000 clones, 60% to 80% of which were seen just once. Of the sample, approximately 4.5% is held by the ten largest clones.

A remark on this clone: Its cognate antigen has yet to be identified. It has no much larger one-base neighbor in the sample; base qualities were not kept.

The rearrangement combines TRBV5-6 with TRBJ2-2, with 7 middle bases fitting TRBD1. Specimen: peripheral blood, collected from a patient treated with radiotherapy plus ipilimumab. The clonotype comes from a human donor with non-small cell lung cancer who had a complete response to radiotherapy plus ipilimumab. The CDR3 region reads CASSFTGDTGELFF. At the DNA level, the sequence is TGTGCCAGCAGCTTCACAGGGGATACCGGGGAGCTGTTTTTT.